These 3 T cell receptor beta chains were all obtained from the same sample, sequenced in a study of Graves' ophthalmopathy and Graves' hyperthyroidism. RNA transcripts provided the template for amplifying TCR beta CDR3 regions. The library came from an HTBI-primed first-round RT-PCR and a second-round multiplex PCR. TCRdb reprocessed the multiplex PCR reads with MiXCR, giving one entry per CDR3 protein. The table lists around 660,000 distinct CDR3 sequences, about 41% of them singletons, with 3% to 4% in the top ten. Sequencing used peripheral blood. These TCRs come from an adult man with Graves' ophthalmopathy.

The chain employs TRBV14 and TRBJ1-1; possibly TRBD1 for D (5 bases). This CDR3 has 14 amino acids. Germline-derived CDR1 and CDR2 are SGHDN and FVKESK. V lost 0 bases to trimming and J lost 7 bases, with 12 bases between them. The CDR3, as DNA: TGTGCCAGCAGCCAAGAGCCCCCGGGGCTTGAAGCTTTCTTT. Encoded protein: CASSQEPPGLEAFF.

Many counts were recorded for this clonotype. The chain uses TRBV10-3 and TRBJ2-5; D perhaps matches TRBD2 (5 bases). V gave up 10 bases and J gave up 0 bases, with 15 bases separating them. The CDR3 totals 14 residues. Germline CDR1 and CDR2: ENHRY and SYGVKD. The CDR3, as DNA: TGTGCCAGCAGACCCGGGAAAAACCAAGAGACCCAGTACTTC. Translating it yields CASRPGKNQETQYF.

The sample holds many counts of this clonotype. The CDR3 DNA follows: TGTGCCAGTAGTAGAGGACAGGAACTGGCCTATGGCTACACCTTC. Residues: CASSRGQELAYGYTF. J is TRBJ1-2 and V is TRBV19; TRBD1 aligns across 7 bases. V trimming: 4 bases; J trimming: 4 bases; junction bases outside the gene matches: 9. This CDR3 comprises 15 residues. Per germline, CDR1 LNHDA and CDR2 SQIVND (reference sequence).